One sample yielded the 22 T cell receptor delta chains listed below, sequenced in a study of gamma-delta chains in newborns, infants, children. TCRdb redid the clone calls on the reads with CATT. This table holds fewer than 14,000 delta-chain clones, 3.5% found once. Sequenced sample: blood. These receptors came from a child who was a newborn, infant or young child, either healthy, febrile or measles-vaccinated (not recorded which).

The chain joins TRDV1 to TRDJ1; 8 bases are a match to TRDD3. Trimming at V came to 1 base and at J to 1 base, leaving 11 bases not matched to a gene. CDR3 length equals 18 residues. Germline V gene lookup returns CDR1 TSWWSYY and CDR2 QGS. The DNA for the CDR3 is TGTGCTCTTGGGGAACGTTCTTTTAACTGGGGGTCCACCGATAAACTCATCTTT. Residues: CALGERSFNWGSTDKLIF.

The CDR3, as DNA: TGTGCCTGTGACACGCTGGGGGATACTTCGCCATACACCGATAAACTCATCTTT. It is translated as CACDTLGDTSPYTDKLIF. The chain recombines TRDV2 with TRDJ1; TRDD3 matches at 11 bases. V shed 1 base and J 0 bases; nucleotides not matched to a gene: 9. The CDR3 totals 18 residues. Looked up from germline, CDR1 is GEAIGNYY and CDR2 is EKD.

This chain connects TRDV1 to TRDJ1, with 9 nucleotides matching TRDD3. Germline loops: CDR1 TSWWSYY, CDR2 QGS. The CDR3 runs to 22 residues. After removal of 1 base from V and 0 bases from J, the junction contained 21 bases not matched to a gene. The CDR3 loop reads CALGEPGPYLGDRPLYTDKLIF. CDR3 nucleotides: TGTGCTCTTGGGGAACCTGGGCCCTATTTGGGGGATAGACCCCTGTACACCGATAAACTCATCTTT.

The rearrangement joins TRDV2 to TRDJ1, with D possibly being TRDD2 or TRDD3 (5 bases each). V was clipped by 7 bases and J by 0 bases, with 14 bases between them. Germline values: CDR1 GEAIGNYY, CDR2 EKD. This CDR3 has 14 residues. CDR3 sequence: CACHHLLDTDKLIF. The CDR3, as DNA: TGTGCCTGCCACCACCTACTGGACACCGATAAACTCATCTTT.

This clone came up a few times. The rearrangement uses TRDV1 and TRDJ1, with 9 bases fitting TRDD3. The CDR3 spans 23 residues. Trimming cost V 0 bases and J 0 bases; bases outside gene matches: 23. Germline values: CDR1 TSWWSYY, CDR2 QGS. This CDR3 is CALGELPPLLLLGDRSYTDKLIF. The CDR3 DNA is TGTGCTCTTGGGGAACTCCCCCCCCTTCTCCTACTGGGGGACAGGTCGTACACCGATAAACTCATCTTT.

This chain links TRDV1 with TRDJ1; TRDD3 matches 13 bases. The length of the CDR3 is 23 residues. The V gene's germline CDR1 is TSWWSYY and CDR2 QGS. Unmatched junction bases numbered 27, after V lost 6 bases and J lost 2 bases. The CDR3 protein is CALGPSPEPISYTGGYGTDKLIF. Written as DNA, the CDR3 is TGTGCTCTTGGCCCCAGTCCCGAACCAATTTCTTATACTGGGGGATACGGGACCGATAAACTCATCTTT.

This clone has more than one count but fewer than ten. This chain links TRDV2 with TRDJ3; 13 nucleotides match TRDD3. The CDR3 is made up of 20 amino acids. CDR1 is GEAIGNYY and CDR2 is EKD in the germline V gene. V lost 3 bases, J lost 0 bases, and 7 bases stayed unmatched. The CDR3 spells CACDPTGGYGSSWDTRQMFF. The CDR3 DNA follows: TGTGCCTGTGACCCTACTGGGGGATACGGAAGCTCCTGGGACACCCGACAGATGTTTTTC.

This clone was recorded a few times. The V gene is TRDV1, the J gene TRDJ1; 11 bases are shared with TRDD3. Germline V gene sequence: CDR1 TSWWSYY, CDR2 QGS. This CDR3 is 22 amino acids long. V dropped 1 base and J dropped 0; count of bases not matched to a gene: 19. The CDR3 coding sequence is TGTGCTCTTGGGGAACCTGCCTCTTACTGGGGGATAATGACTACGTACACCGATAAACTCATCTTT. It translates to CALGEPASYWGIMTTYTDKLIF.

In this sample, this clone is medium-sized. The genes are TRDV1 and TRDJ1; TRDD3 aligns across 8 bases. Germline V lookup: CDR1 TSWWSYY, CDR2 QGS. This CDR3 region has 15 residues. V trimming: 3 bases; J trimming: 7 bases; junction bases outside the gene matches: 10. In DNA, the CDR3 is TGTGCTCTTGGGGACGAACCCCGGGGGATAAGTAAACTCATCTTT. Translating gives CALGDEPRGISKLIF.

Concerning this clone itself: At residue 3, the TCRdb protein departs from the DNA translation, so the protein shown here was derived from the DNA itself. The chain couples TRDV2 to TRDJ3, with 9 bases fitting TRDD3. The CDR3 is made up of 17 amino acids. Germline V CDR1 and CDR2: GEAIGNYY, EKD. CDR3: CARDPTGGVRDTRQMFF. CDR3 nucleotides: TGTGCCCGTGACCCTACTGGGGGAGTACGGGACACCCGACAGATGTTTTTC.

This rearrangement joins TRDV3 to TRDJ1; 7 positions agree with TRDD2. The germline CDR1 and CDR2 sequences are TVYSNPD and GDNSRS (reference sequence). The CDR3 spans 15 residues. With V trimmed by 0 bases and J by 2 bases, 9 bases remained unmatched. CDR3 nucleotides: TGTGCCTTTAGCTACTTCCTAGGGTTTACCGATAAACTCATCTTT. Its protein is CAFSYFLGFTDKLIF.

The CDR3 DNA follows: TGTGCCTGTGTCCGCCCCCTCACCGATAAACTCATCTTT. Translated, it gives CACVRPLTDKLIF. V gene TRDV2 combines with J gene TRDJ1; D remains ambiguous. Germline CDR1 and CDR2: GEAIGNYY and EKD. This CDR3 contains 13 residues. V lost 5 bases and J lost 1, with 10 bases in between.

This clone was seen a few times. The CDR3 protein is CACDVLGEPSWDTRQMFF. The CDR3 nucleotides read TGTGCCTGTGACGTTCTGGGGGAGCCTTCCTGGGACACCCGACAGATGTTTTTC. The chain joins TRDV2 to TRDJ3; 8 nucleotides line up with TRDD3. Trimming removed 3 bases from V and 1 base from J; junction bases left unmatched: 7. The CDR3 consists of 18 residues. Germline CDR1 and CDR2: GEAIGNYY and EKD.

This clone was counted between two and nine times. The chain joins TRDV3 to TRDJ1; D possibly corresponds to TRDD2 (7 bases). This CDR3 has 19 residues. V was trimmed by 5 bases and J by 3 bases, leaving 34 bases between them. Germline assignment: CDR1 TVYSNPD and CDR2 GDNSRS (reference sequence). The CDR3 nucleotides are TGTGCCATAGGATCCTTCCTCAGACGTACTGGGTTTTACGCCGATAAACTCATCTTT. It codes for CAIGSFLRRTGFYADKLIF.

To note about this clone: This may be a read error: a much more frequent sequence differs by one nucleotide. The rearrangement joins TRDV2 to TRDJ3; 8 nucleotides align to TRDD3. The CDR3 has 21 amino acids. The germline V gene encodes CDR1 GEAIGNYY and CDR2 EKD. CDR3 coding DNA: TGTGCCTGTGACACCGCCGGGAATCGGGGGATAGATTACTGGGACGCCCGACAGATGTTTTTC. Translated: CACDTAGNRGIDYWDARQMFF.

The CDR3 DNA is TGTGCCTGTGACACGGTCTACCGGGCTGAGGAACTCATCTTT. Its protein is CACDTVYRAEELIF. V is TRDV2 and J is TRDJ1, with D unclear. Trimming removed 1 base from V and 9 bases from J, with 17 bases in between. The CDR3 spans 14 residues. In germline, CDR1 is GEAIGNYY, CDR2 EKD.

The gene calls are TRDV1 and TRDJ1, with a tentative D call TRDD3 (6 bases). The CDR3 has 19 amino acids. Per the germline V gene, CDR1 is TSWWSYY and CDR2 is QGS. Trimming removed 6 bases from V and 2 bases from J, with 28 bases in between. This CDR3 reads CALGAPRWGFHSGTDKLIF. CDR3 sequence (DNA): TGTGCTCTTGGCGCCCCCCGCTGGGGATTCCATTCAGGGACCGATAAACTCATCTTT.

The chain carries TRDV1 and TRDJ1, with TRDD3 matching 7 bases. This CDR3 comprises 25 residues. V was clipped by 3 bases and J by 0 bases; unmatched bases: 34. Germline V gives CDR1 TSWWSYY, CDR2 QGS. CDR3 bases: TGTGCTCTTGGGGACTCGCCCCGTCTACTGGGGCCCCTTTCGATTGAATGGGAGTACACCGATAAACTCATCTTT. This encodes CALGDSPRLLGPLSIEWEYTDKLIF.

This clone came up a few times. V gene TRDV3 combines with J gene TRDJ1, with TRDD3 matching 7 bases. The ends lost 3 bases at V and 9 bases at J; junction bases unmatched: 28. The CDR3 covers 18 residues. Germline V CDR1 and CDR2: TVYSNPD, GDNSRS (reference sequence). The CDR3 DNA reads TGTGCCTTGGGTGAAGGATCGGGCCTGACGTACTGGGGAGATCAACTCATCTTT. Translated, it gives CALGEGSGLTYWGDQLIF.

This clone showed up just a few times. The J gene is TRDJ3, the V gene TRDV2; perhaps TRDD3 as D (5 bases). Germline V gene lookup returns CDR1 GEAIGNYY and CDR2 EKD. The V gene lost 0 bases and the J gene lost 0 bases, with 17 bases spanning the gap. This CDR3 region has 20 residues. CDR3 in amino acids: CACDTWGGDGNSWDTRQMFF. CDR3 DNA: TGTGCCTGTGACACCTGGGGCGGAGACGGGAACTCCTGGGACACCCGACAGATGTTTTTC.

This clone was detected a few times. The chain is built from TRDV1 and TRDJ2; 11 bases match TRDD3. The V gene end was trimmed by 0 bases and the J gene end by 5 bases; junction bases not matched to a gene: 20. CDR3 length: 22 amino acids. Germline-derived CDR1 and CDR2 are TSWWSYY and QGS. This CDR3 reads CALGELGFFPMGDTPGTAQLFF. The CDR3 nucleotides are TGTGCTCTTGGGGAACTAGGTTTCTTCCCAATGGGGGATACGCCCGGTACAGCACAACTCTTCTTT.

This clone was counted only a few times. The V gene is TRDV1, the J gene TRDJ1, with TRDD3 matching 8 bases. CDR1 and CDR2 from the germline V gene are TSWWSYY and QGS. J gave up 4 bases and V 7 bases, and 32 bases lay outside the gene matches. This CDR3 has 22 amino acids. The DNA of the CDR3 is TGTGCTCTTGCCACACTACGGAGGTACTGGGGGCCTCCTGGGGGTTACGACGATAAACTCATCTTT. Its translation: CALATLRRYWGPPGGYDDKLIF.